This TCR beta chain was profiled in a study of tumor-infiltrating lymphocytes in localized non-small cell lung cancer. Study at large: The cohort mixed smokers and never-smokers, several histologies, and some post-neoadjuvant-chemotherapy samples. From each patient, both tumor and uninvolved lung, non-adjacent to tumor, were sampled. Notes on the study in general: Higher tumor T cell infiltration than in uninvolved lung was supported by TCRbeta sequencing.

Using immunoSEQ multiplex PCR, the repertoire was profiled, and TCRdb retains in-frame clones only, with some absent. In the table there are about 13,000 clones, less than 85% of which are singletons. To note about this clone: As yet, its antigen is unknown.

This CDR3 has 16 residues. The V and J ends lost 0 bases and 4 bases, in that order; junction bases with no gene match: 5. CDR1 is WNHNN and CDR2 is SYGVQD in the germline V gene (reference sequence). The receptor's source is a human donor with non-small cell lung cancer. The rearrangement joins TRBV10-1 to TRBJ2-1, with 8 bases lining up with TRBD2. Sequenced material: lung tumor tissue. The CDR3: CASSESRSGRYNEQFF. The CDR3 region has the DNA TGCGCCAGCAGTGAGTCGAGAAGCGGGAGATACAATGAGCAGTTCTTC.